This TCR beta chain comes out of a study of cytomegalovirus exposure and HLA in healthy donors. Per the germline V gene, CDR1 is SGHRS and CDR2 is YFSETQ. V was clipped by 4 bases and J by 3 bases; unmatched bases: 10. The CDR3 has 16 residues. General observations from the study: According to the study, roughly 160 TCR beta chains were cytomegalovirus-associated.

Note on this clone: The antigen is unknown.

Sequenced by immunoSEQ multiplex PCR; TCRdb stores in-frame clones only, minus some. The data contain about 90,000 clones, about four fifths of them singletons. The chain is built from TRBV5-1 and TRBJ2-3, with 8 bases lining up with TRBD2. Sequencing was done on a sample of PBMCs. The TCR comes from a woman between 18 and 30 years old in good health and CMV-seropositive. CDR3 nucleotides: TGCGCCAGCAGCCCCTGGGGAGCGGGGGATACAGATACGCAGTATTTT. Amino acids: CASSPWGAGDTDTQYF.